A selection of T cell receptor beta chains follows, all from one sample in a study of blood T cell repertoires in COVID-19. Assay: immunoSEQ multiplex PCR; the TCRdb copy retains only in-frame clones and omits some. The sample has 150,000 or so clones, approximately 87% seen once. The specimen was peripheral blood. The receptors were gathered from a man older than 75 with acute or convalescent COVID-19. Each CDR3 is given with its conserved first and last residue.

CAWKGAGAGYNEQFF	TRBJ2-1	TRBV30
CASSPRDREKETQYF	TRBJ2-5	TRBV5-1
CATSTIFNLAGERHTQYF	TRBJ2-3	TRBV15
CAISPAGQPQHF	TRBJ1-5	TRBV10-3
CATSDLPPGEQYF	TRBJ2-7	TRBV24-1
CASSRVISTDTQYF	TRBJ2-3	TRBV4-1
CASSPGGPANQPQHF	TRBJ1-5	TRBV3-1/TRBV3-2
CASSQVASGPKEQFF	TRBJ2-1	TRBV3-1/TRBV3-2
CASSLGGGGKDTQYF	TRBJ2-3	TRBV5-1
CASSQSADYSNQPQHF	TRBJ1-5	TRBV23-1
CASSLYNGEAFF	TRBJ1-1	TRBV7-3
CASSQLGQGNYEQYF	TRBJ2-7	TRBV4-1
CASSFITGTTEAFF	TRBJ1-1	TRBV19
CASSLSGSYNEQFF	TRBJ2-1	TRBV3-1/TRBV3-2
CASSWTSTDTQYF	TRBJ2-3	TRBV2
CATQSGTGGYGYTF	TRBJ1-2	TRBV6-5
CASSPAGAYGYTF	TRBJ1-2	TRBV7-2
CASSQEESEQYF	TRBJ2-7	TRBV14
CASWTGDSGNTIYF	TRBJ1-3	TRBV19
CAISESGSSGRHSYNEQFF	TRBJ2-1	TRBV10-3
CASSPTTSGRRLQETQYF	TRBJ2-5	TRBV6-6
CASSPGTASGNTIYF	TRBJ1-3	TRBV5-1
CASKDRTNEKLFF	TRBJ1-4	TRBV2
CASSSGEGGPYNEQFF	TRBJ2-1	TRBV27
CASRLAGGSNEQFF	TRBJ2-1	TRBV6-5
CASSHAGFNSPLHF	TRBJ1-6	TRBV3-1/TRBV3-2
CASFHRGSVNEQFF	TRBJ2-1	TRBV6-5
CASVGRYSNQPQHF	TRBJ1-5	TRBV19
CASSDPGQPNTEAFF	TRBJ1-1	TRBV7-9
CASSQDGPGKSSPLHF	TRBJ1-6	TRBV3-1/TRBV3-2
CASSLLNYGYTF	TRBJ1-2	TRBV7-2
CASSLSAGRNGYTF	TRBJ1-2	TRBV5-1
CASSQVRQGYNEKLFF	TRBJ1-4	TRBV3-1/TRBV3-2
CASSKGTGISNQPQHF	TRBJ1-5	TRBV6-1
CASSEVLAYNEQFF	TRBJ2-1	TRBV6-1
CASSLLRGERGYTDTQYF	TRBJ2-3	TRBV7-2
CASSYGRNNEKLFF	TRBJ1-4	TRBV6-5
CASSLEGPLRGLNTEAFF	TRBJ1-1	TRBV5-1